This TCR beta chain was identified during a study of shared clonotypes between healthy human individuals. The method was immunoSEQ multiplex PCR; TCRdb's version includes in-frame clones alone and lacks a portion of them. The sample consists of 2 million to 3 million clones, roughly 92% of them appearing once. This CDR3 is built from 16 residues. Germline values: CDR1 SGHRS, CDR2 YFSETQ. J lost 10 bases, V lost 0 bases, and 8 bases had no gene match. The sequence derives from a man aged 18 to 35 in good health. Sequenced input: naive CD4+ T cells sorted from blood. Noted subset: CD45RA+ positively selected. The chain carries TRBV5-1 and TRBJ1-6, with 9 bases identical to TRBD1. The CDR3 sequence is CASSLGPGQGGSPLHF. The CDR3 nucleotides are TGCGCCAGCAGCTTGGGCCCGGGACAGGGAGGATCACCCCTCCACTTT.